Shown below are 18 T cell receptor beta chains from a single sample sequenced in a study of cytomegalovirus exposure and HLA in healthy donors. Researchers ran the PCR with 60 Vbeta and 13 Jbeta primers. Assay used: immunoSEQ multiplex PCR; TCRdb lists only in-frame clones, some missing. The table lists more than 85,000 clones, around 85% of them singletons. Sequencing was performed on PBMCs. The origin of the receptors is a man aged 40-49 years in good health and CMV-seronegative.

This chain links TRBV6-5 with TRBJ1-1; no definite D call. The CDR3 covers 15 residues. Germline V gene sequence: CDR1 MNHEY, CDR2 SVGAGI. Trimming took 7 bases from V and 0 from J, leaving 15 bases between them. The DNA of the CDR3 is TGTGCCAGCACCAGCCCGGGAGGCATGAACACTGAAGCTTTCTTT. It codes for CASTSPGGMNTEAFF.

This chain joins TRBV6-1 and TRBJ2-4; the match to TRBD2 covers 7 bases. The germline V gene encodes CDR1 MNHNS and CDR2 SASEGT. The CDR3 totals 18 residues. V was clipped by 2 bases and J by 0 bases; unmatched bases: 10. This CDR3 reads CASSERWRERGAKNIQYF. In DNA, the CDR3 is TGTGCCAGCAGTGAAAGGTGGCGGGAGCGGGGAGCCAAAAACATTCAGTACTTC.

The chain recombines TRBV5-1 with TRBJ2-7; D is possibly TRBD1 (6 bases). The length of the CDR3 is 13 residues. The germline V gene has CDR1 SGHRS and CDR2 YFSETQ. V was trimmed by 4 bases and J by 2 bases, leaving 10 bases between them. The chain's CDR3 is CASSPGQPYEQYF. For the CDR3, the DNA is TGCGCCAGCAGCCCGGGACAACCCTACGAGCAGTACTTC.

The V and J genes are TRBV4-2 and TRBJ2-5, with TRBD2 as a possible D gene (6 bases). The V gene lost 0 bases and the J gene lost 9 bases, with 14 bases spanning the gap. The germline V gene has CDR1 LGHNA and CDR2 YNFKEQ. This CDR3 has 14 amino acids. The CDR3 DNA reads TGTGCCAGCAGCCAAGACTCAGCTAGCGATCCCCAGTACTTC. Translating it yields CASSQDSASDPQYF.

V and J are TRBV14 and TRBJ1-1; TRBD1 agrees at 9 bases. The CDR3 loop spans 16 amino acids. In germline, CDR1 is SGHDN, CDR2 FVKESK. With 2 bases clipped from V and 11 bases from J, the junction kept 15 bases outside the gene matches. The CDR3 sequence: CASSQRPRDRVSMAFF. The CDR3 nucleotides read TGTGCCAGCAGCCAACGACCCCGGGACAGGGTGTCAATGGCTTTCTTT.

The chain links TRBV27 to TRBJ1-5; the match to TRBD1 covers 7 bases. The germline gives CDR1 MNHEY, CDR2 SMNVEV (reference sequence). The CDR3 runs 14 residues. Trimming cost V 0 bases and J 6 bases; bases outside gene matches: 2. In DNA, the CDR3 is TGTGCCAGCAGTTTATCGACAGGGAGTCAGCCCCAGCATTTT. Translation: CASSLSTGSQPQHF.

V and J are TRBV28 and TRBJ2-2; maybe TRBD1 (6 bases). This CDR3 has 15 amino acids. Germline CDR1 and CDR2: MDHEN and SYDVKM. V dropped 2 bases and J dropped 1 base, with 8 bases sitting between them. The DNA for the CDR3 is TGTGCCAGCAGTTTAGGACAGAAGAACACCGGGGAGCTGTTTTTT. It codes for CASSLGQKNTGELFF.

V and J are TRBV7-8 and TRBJ2-7, with 9 bases identical to TRBD1. The CDR3 has 14 residues. Germline trimming cut 3 bases from V and 5 bases from J; bases unmatched to any gene: 5. From germline, CDR1 is SGHVS and CDR2 FQNEAQ. The CDR3 coding sequence is TGTGCCAGCAGCTTGATCCGGACAGGGGACGAGCAGTACTTC. The encoded protein is CASSLIRTGDEQYF.

Of note for this clone: Other DNA sequences of this sample code for an identical CDR3. This chain joins TRBV5-4 and TRBJ2-5; D is possibly TRBD1 (6 bases). V shed 4 bases and J shed 3 bases, with 13 bases lying between them. Looked up from germline, CDR1 is SGHNT and CDR2 is YYREEE (reference sequence). This CDR3 has 14 residues. The CDR3 DNA sequence: TGTGCCAGCAGCACCCAGGACAGAGAAGAGACCCAGTACTTC. Its protein product is CASSTQDREETQYF.

The rearrangement uses TRBV6-5 and TRBJ2-2, with D possibly TRBD1 on 6 matching bases. Per germline, CDR1 MNHEY and CDR2 SVGAGI. V lost 7 bases to trimming and J lost 6 bases, with 18 bases between them. The CDR3 covers 15 residues. CDR3 residues: CASKRQAWGAGELFF. For the CDR3, the DNA is TGTGCCAGCAAAAGACAGGCCTGGGGAGCCGGGGAGCTGTTTTTT.

The chain is built from TRBV12-5 and TRBJ2-1; tentatively, D is TRBD1 (6 bases). The CDR3 is 15 residues long. The V gene's germline CDR1 is LGHNT and CDR2 FRNRAP. V was pared by 0 bases and J by 15 bases, with 21 bases between. The CDR3 loop is CASGLVRARDTEVFF. CDR3 coding DNA: TGTGCTAGTGGTTTGGTACGTGCTCGGGACACCGAGGTGTTCTTC. Complete variable domain (other parts from reference TRBV12-5 and TRBJ2-1): DARVTQTPRHKVTEMGQEVTMRCQPILGHNTVFWYRQTMMQGLELLAYFRNRAPLDDSGMPKDRFSAEMPDATLATLKIQPSEPRDSAVYFCASGLVRARDTEVFFGPGTRLTVL.

The chain has TRBV28 and TRBJ1-5; 8 positions agree with TRBD1. V was pared by 6 bases and J by 7 bases, with 11 bases of the junction left unmatched. Germline assignment: CDR1 MDHEN and CDR2 SYDVKM. The CDR3 is made up of 15 amino acids. CDR3 sequence reads: CASSKPRTGRQPQHF. The CDR3 nucleotides read TGTGCCAGCAGCAAACCTCGGACAGGGCGCCAGCCCCAGCATTTT.

The genes are TRBV6-5 and TRBJ2-5; 9 bases match TRBD1. The CDR3 totals 14 residues. CDR1 and CDR2 from the germline V gene are MNHEY and SVGAGI. V lost 6 bases and J lost 7; bases outside the gene matches: 9. The CDR3 DNA sequence: TGTGCCAGCAGACTAACAGGGGGCGCGGGGACCCAGTACTTC. Translated: CASRLTGGAGTQYF.

The genes are TRBV7-3 and TRBJ2-1; 7 nucleotides agree with TRBD2. Germline CDR1 is SGHTA and CDR2 is FQGTGA. The CDR3 totals 15 residues. After removal of 5 bases from V and 4 bases from J, the junction contained 8 bases not matched to a gene. CDR3: CASSPVGRGYNEQFF. DNA of the CDR3: TGTGCCAGCAGCCCCGTGGGGCGGGGGTACAATGAGCAGTTCTTC.

This chain links TRBV6-1 with TRBJ2-1; the match to TRBD1 covers 9 bases. CDR1 is MNHNS and CDR2 is SASEGT in the germline V gene. V trimming: 4 bases; J trimming: 4 bases; junction bases outside the gene matches: 8. The CDR3 extends over 16 amino acids. CDR3 in amino acids: CASSGDGTGKYNEQFF. CDR3 nucleotides: TGTGCCAGCAGTGGGGACGGGACAGGGAAGTACAATGAGCAGTTCTTC.

As to this clone: A much larger clone differs from this one at a single base, so this may be a read error. The chain links TRBV9 to TRBJ1-5, with 9 bases lining up with TRBD1. Germline CDR1 is SGDLS and CDR2 is YYNGEE. V gave up 4 bases and J gave up 1 base; unmatched junction bases: 3. CDR3 length: 15 residues. Here the CDR3 reads CASSLGTGSNQPQHF. Here the CDR3 DNA reads TGTGCCAGCAGCCTAGGGACAGGGAGCAATCAGCCCCAGCATTTT.

This clone has just one count. The chain is built from TRBV9 and TRBJ1-1; 7 positions match TRBD1. Germline V CDR1 and CDR2: SGDLS, YYNGEE. V was pared by 0 bases and J by 3 bases, with 2 bases of the junction left unmatched. CDR3 length: 14 residues. The CDR3 protein is CASSVGQGYTEAFF. CDR3 sequence (DNA): TGTGCCAGCAGCGTAGGACAGGGCTACACTGAAGCTTTCTTT.

This rearrangement joins TRBV5-4 to TRBJ1-4; 8 nucleotides line up with TRBD1. This CDR3 spans 15 amino acids. J was trimmed by 6 bases and V by 0 bases; bases with no gene match: 4. Germline-derived CDR1 and CDR2 are SGHNT and YYREEE (reference sequence). The CDR3 bases are TGTGCCAGCAGCTTGGGTCCGACAGGGGATGAAAAACTGTTTTTT. Translated: CASSLGPTGDEKLFF.